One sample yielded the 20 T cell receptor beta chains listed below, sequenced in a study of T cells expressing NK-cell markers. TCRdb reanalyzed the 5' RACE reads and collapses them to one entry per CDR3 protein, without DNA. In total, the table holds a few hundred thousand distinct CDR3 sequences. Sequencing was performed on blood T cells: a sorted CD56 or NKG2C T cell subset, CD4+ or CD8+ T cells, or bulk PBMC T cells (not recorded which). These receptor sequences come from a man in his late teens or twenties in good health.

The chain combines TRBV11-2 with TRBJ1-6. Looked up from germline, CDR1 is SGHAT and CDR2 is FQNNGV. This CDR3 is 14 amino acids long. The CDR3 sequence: CASSLGPKGSPLHF.

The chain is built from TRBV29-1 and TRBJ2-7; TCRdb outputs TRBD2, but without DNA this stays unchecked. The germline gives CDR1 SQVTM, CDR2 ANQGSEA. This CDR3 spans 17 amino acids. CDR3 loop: CSVEGLAGSPRSYEQYF.

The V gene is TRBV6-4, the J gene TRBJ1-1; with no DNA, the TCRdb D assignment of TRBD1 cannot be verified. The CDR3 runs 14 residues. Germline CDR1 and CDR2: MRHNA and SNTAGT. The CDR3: CASSPGAGSTEAFF.

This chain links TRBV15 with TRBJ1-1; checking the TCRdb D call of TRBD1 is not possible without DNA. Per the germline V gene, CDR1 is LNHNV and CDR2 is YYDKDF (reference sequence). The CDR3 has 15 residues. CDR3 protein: CATSKGGGMNTEAFF.

CDR3 region: CASSVAFALDEQYF. The chain joins TRBV28 to TRBJ2-7. The CDR3 is 14 amino acids. CDR1 is MDHEN, CDR2 SYDVKM, per germline.

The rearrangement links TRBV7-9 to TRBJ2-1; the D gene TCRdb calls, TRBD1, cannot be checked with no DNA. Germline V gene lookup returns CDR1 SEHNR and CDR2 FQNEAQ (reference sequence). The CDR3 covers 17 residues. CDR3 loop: CASSPGLRGRSYNEQFF.

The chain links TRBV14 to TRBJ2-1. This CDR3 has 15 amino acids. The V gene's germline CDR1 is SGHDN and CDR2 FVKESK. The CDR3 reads CASSLRGGSYNEQFF.

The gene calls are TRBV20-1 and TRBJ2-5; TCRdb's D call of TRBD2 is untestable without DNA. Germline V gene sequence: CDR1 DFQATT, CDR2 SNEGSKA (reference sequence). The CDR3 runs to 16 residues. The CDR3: CSATGLAGGPGETQYF.

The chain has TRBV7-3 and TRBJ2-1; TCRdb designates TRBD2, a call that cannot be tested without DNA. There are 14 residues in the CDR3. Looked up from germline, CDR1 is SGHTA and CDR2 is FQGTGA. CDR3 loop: CASSLNVVEGRQFF.

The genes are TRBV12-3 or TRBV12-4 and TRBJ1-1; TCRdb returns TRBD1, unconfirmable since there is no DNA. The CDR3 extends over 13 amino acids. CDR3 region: CASSLAETGEAFF.

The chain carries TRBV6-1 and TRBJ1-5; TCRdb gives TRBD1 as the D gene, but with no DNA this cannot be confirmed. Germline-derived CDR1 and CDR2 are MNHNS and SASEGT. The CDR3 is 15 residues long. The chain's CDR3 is CASSPYGGSNQPQHF.

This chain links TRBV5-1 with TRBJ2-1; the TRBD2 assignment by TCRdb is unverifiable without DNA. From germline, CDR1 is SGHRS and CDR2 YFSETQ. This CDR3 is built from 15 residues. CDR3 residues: CASSVGSGPYNEQFF.

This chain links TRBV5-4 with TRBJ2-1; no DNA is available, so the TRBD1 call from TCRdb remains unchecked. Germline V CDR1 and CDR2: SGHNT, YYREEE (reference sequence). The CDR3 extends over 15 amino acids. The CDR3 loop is CASSYGGGRYNEQFF.

CDR3 in amino acids: CSAEEEPGETQYF. The chain couples TRBV20-1 to TRBJ2-5; no DNA is available, so the TRBD2 call from TCRdb remains unchecked. The CDR3 contains 13 residues. Germline-derived CDR1 and CDR2 are DFQATT and SNEGSKA (reference sequence).

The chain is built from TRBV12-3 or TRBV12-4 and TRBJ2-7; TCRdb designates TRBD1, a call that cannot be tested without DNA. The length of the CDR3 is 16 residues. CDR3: CASSPGDAGTIYEQYF.

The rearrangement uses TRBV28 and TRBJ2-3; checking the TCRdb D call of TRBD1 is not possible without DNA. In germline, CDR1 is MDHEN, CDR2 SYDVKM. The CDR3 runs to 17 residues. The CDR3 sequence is CASSLNPVPLSTDTQYF. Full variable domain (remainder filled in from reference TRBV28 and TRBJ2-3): DVKVTQSSRYLVKRTGEKVFLECVQDMDHENMFWYRQDPGLGLRLIYFSYDVKMKEKGDIPEGYSVSREKKERFSLILESASTNQTSMYLCASSLNPVPLSTDTQYFGPGTRLTVL.

The CDR3 protein is CASNKVAPSTDTQYF. The chain has TRBV12-3 or TRBV12-4 and TRBJ2-3. The CDR3 runs 15 residues.

Here the CDR3 reads CATSDAGTGVQDTQYF. This chain uses TRBV24-1 with TRBJ2-3; TCRdb's D call, TRBD1, is unchecked because there is no DNA. The CDR3 sequence is 16 residues long. Per the germline V gene, CDR1 is KGHDR and CDR2 is SFDVKD.

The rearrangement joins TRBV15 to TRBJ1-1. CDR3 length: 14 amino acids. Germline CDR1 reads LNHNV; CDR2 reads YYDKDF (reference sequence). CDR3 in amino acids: CAITPVTVNTEAFF.

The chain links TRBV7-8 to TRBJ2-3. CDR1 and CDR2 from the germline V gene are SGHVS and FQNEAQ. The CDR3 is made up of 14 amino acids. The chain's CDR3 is CASVQQRSTDTQYF. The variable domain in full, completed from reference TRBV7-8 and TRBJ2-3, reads GAGVSQSPRYKVAKRGQDVALRCDPISGHVSLFWYQQALGQGPEFLTYFQNEAQLDKSGLPSDRFFAERPEGSVSTLKIQRTQQEDSAVYLCASVQQRSTDTQYFGPGTRLTVL.